Shown below are 10 T cell receptor beta chains from a single sample sequenced in a study of blood T cell repertoires in COVID-19. Measured with immunoSEQ multiplex PCR; TCRdb has only the in-frame clones, and not every one. The repertoire includes 60,000 to 65,000 clones, about 90% of them detected once, and around 8.3% sits in the top ten. The sequenced sample consisted of peripheral blood. These receptors were collected from a human donor with active COVID-19. The donor label of this sample is uncertain.

The chain couples TRBV19 to TRBJ1-1; TRBD1 matches 9 bases. V gave up 5 bases and J gave up 6 bases; unmatched junction bases: 13. Germline V CDR1 and CDR2: LNHDA, SQIVND (reference sequence). CDR3 length equals 16 residues. The CDR3: CASSWGWGQGLAEAFF. CDR3 coding DNA: TGTGCCAGTAGTTGGGGATGGGGACAGGGACTTGCTGAAGCTTTCTTT.

The chain couples TRBV10-2 to TRBJ2-5; the match to TRBD2 covers 10 bases. The CDR3 consists of 13 residues. CDR1 and CDR2 from the germline V gene are WSHSY and SAAADI. V gave up 6 bases and J gave up 4 bases; unmatched junction bases: 2. Here the CDR3 DNA reads TGCGCCAGCAGGGCTAGCGGGGGAGAGACCCAGTACTTC. It is translated as CASRASGGETQYF.

This clone was recorded once. This rearrangement joins TRBV5-6 to TRBJ2-1, with D perhaps matching TRBD1 (5 bases). Between the trimmed V and J ends, which lost 1 base and 8 bases, there was a span of 19 bases. This CDR3 is 16 amino acids long. CDR1 SGHDT and CDR2 YYEEEE come from the germline V gene. The CDR3 region has the DNA TGTGCCAGCAGCTTGCGACGGACATCTCAACAGGATGAGCAGTTCTTC. It translates to CASSLRRTSQQDEQFF.

The V and J genes are TRBV18 and TRBJ2-5; TRBD2 matches 12 bases. The CDR3 has 16 amino acids. Trimming at V came to 0 bases and at J to 5 bases, leaving 4 bases not matched to a gene. The germline CDR1 and CDR2 sequences are KGHSH and LQKENI. The CDR3 loop is CASSPPGLAGSETQYF. The CDR3 nucleotides read TGTGCCAGCTCACCACCGGGACTAGCGGGTTCCGAGACCCAGTACTTC.

The gene calls are TRBV10-3 and TRBJ1-1; 9 bases agree with TRBD1. V was pared by 3 bases and J by 3 bases, with 5 bases of the junction left unmatched. The CDR3 runs to 15 residues. Per the germline V gene, CDR1 is ENHRY and CDR2 is SYGVKD. CDR3: CAISDQQGAHTEAFF. DNA for the CDR3: TGTGCCATCAGTGACCAACAGGGGGCACACACTGAAGCTTTCTTT.

The chain is built from TRBV10-2 and TRBJ2-2; 12 bases align to TRBD2. J lost 6 bases, V lost 5 bases, and 4 bases had no gene match. Germline CDR1 and CDR2: WSHSY and SAAADI. The CDR3 loop spans 15 amino acids. CDR3 in amino acids: CASSRLAGASGELFF. The CDR3 DNA follows: TGCGCCAGCAGTCGACTAGCGGGGGCATCCGGGGAGCTGTTTTTT.

This clone was observed a single time. This rearrangement joins TRBV30 to TRBJ1-3, with no clear D. The V gene lost 4 bases and the J gene lost 3 bases, with 16 bases spanning the gap. The CDR3 runs 15 residues. Looked up from germline, CDR1 is GTSNPN and CDR2 is SVGIG (reference sequence). CDR3 region: CAWKSGMRLGNTIYF. In nucleotides, the CDR3 is TGTGCCTGGAAGTCGGGGATGAGGCTTGGAAACACCATATATTTT.

The chain employs TRBV5-8 and TRBJ2-7; a possible D gene is TRBD1 (5 bases). V was pared by 0 bases and J by 0 bases, with 7 bases between. The CDR3 loop spans 14 amino acids. From germline, CDR1 is SGHTS and CDR2 YDEGEE. The CDR3 loop reads CASSLGGASYEQYF. In DNA form, the CDR3 reads TGTGCCAGCAGCTTGGGTGGGGCCTCCTACGAGCAGTACTTC.

The rearrangement uses TRBV3-1 (or the pseudogene TRBV3-2) and TRBJ1-1, with D tentatively TRBD1 (5 bases). Deletions cut 5 bases from V and 4 bases from J, with 17 bases between. The CDR3 has 15 amino acids. Germline V lookup: CDR1 LGHDT, CDR2 YNNKEL (reference sequence). The chain's CDR3 is CASSARWGVGTEAFF. In DNA, the CDR3 is TGTGCCAGCAGCGCTCGCTGGGGGGTAGGCACTGAAGCTTTCTTT.

The rearrangement joins TRBV11-3 to TRBJ2-1, with D perhaps TRBD2 (6 bases). With 3 bases removed from V and 5 bases from J, the gap between germline ends came to 20 bases. This CDR3 contains 17 residues. CDR1 and CDR2 from the germline V gene are SGHNT and YENEEA. CDR3 region: CASSFYDCREIHNEQFF. As DNA, the CDR3 is TGTGCCAGCAGCTTCTACGACTGTCGGGAGATCCACAATGAGCAGTTCTTC. Full variable domain (missing parts from reference TRBV11-3 and TRBJ2-1): EAGVVQSPRYKIIEKKQPVAFWCNPISGHNTLYWYLQNLGQGPELLIRYENEEAVDDSQLPKDRFSAERLKGVDSTLKIQPAELGDSAVYLCASSFYDCREIHNEQFFGPGTRLTVL.